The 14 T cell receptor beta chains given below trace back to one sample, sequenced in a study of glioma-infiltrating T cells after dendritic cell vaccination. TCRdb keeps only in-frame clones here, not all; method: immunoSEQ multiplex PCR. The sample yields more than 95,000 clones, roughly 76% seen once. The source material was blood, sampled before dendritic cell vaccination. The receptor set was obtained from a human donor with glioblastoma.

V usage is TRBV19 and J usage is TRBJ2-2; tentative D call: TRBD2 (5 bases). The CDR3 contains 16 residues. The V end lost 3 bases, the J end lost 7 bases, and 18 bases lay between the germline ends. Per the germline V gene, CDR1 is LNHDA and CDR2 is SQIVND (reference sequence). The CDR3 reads CASSMIVLRENGELFF. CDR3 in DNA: TGTGCCAGTAGTATGATTGTATTAAGGGAGAACGGGGAGCTGTTTTTT.

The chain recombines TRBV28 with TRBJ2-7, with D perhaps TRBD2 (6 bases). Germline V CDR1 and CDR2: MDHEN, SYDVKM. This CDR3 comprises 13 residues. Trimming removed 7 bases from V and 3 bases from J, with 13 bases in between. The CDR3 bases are TGTGCCAGCACCCGACCCGGGGGCTACGAGCAGTACTTC. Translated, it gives CASTRPGGYEQYF.

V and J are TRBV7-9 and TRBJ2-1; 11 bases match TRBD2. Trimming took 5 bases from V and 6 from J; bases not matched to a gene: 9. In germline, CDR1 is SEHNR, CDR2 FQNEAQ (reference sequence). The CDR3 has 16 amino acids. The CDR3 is CASSHLAGGPGNEQFF. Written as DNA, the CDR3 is TGTGCCAGCAGCCACTTAGCGGGGGGGCCTGGCAATGAGCAGTTCTTC.

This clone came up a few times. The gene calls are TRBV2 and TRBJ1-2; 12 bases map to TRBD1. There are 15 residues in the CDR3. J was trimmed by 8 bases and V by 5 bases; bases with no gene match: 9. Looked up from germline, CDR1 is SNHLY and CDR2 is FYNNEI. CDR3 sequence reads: CASSPPGQGAQGYTF. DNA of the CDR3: TGTGCCAGCAGTCCACCGGGACAGGGGGCGCAAGGCTACACCTTC.

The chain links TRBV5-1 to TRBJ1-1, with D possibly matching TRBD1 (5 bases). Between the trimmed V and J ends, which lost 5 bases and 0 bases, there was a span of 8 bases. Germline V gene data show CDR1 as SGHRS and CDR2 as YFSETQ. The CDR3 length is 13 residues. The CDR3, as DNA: TGCGCCAGCAGGGAAGGGGTGAACACTGAAGCTTTCTTT. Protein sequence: CASREGVNTEAFF.

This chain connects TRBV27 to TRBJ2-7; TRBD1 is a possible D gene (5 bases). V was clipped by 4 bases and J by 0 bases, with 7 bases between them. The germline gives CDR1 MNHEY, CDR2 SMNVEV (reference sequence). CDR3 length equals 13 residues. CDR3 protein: CASSWGASYEQYF. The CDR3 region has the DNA TGTGCCAGCAGTTGGGGCGCCTCCTACGAGCAGTACTTC.

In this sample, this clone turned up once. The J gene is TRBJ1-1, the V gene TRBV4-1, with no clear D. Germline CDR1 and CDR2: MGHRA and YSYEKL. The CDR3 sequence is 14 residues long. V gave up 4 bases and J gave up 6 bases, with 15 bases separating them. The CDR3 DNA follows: TGCGCCAGCAGCCTTCCGGCCGGGGTTGCTGAAGCTTTCTTT. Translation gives CASSLPAGVAEAFF.

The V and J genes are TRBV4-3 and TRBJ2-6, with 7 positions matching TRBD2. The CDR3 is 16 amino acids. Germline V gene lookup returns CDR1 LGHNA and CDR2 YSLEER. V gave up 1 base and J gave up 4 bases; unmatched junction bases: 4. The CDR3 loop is CASSQVLARGANVLTF. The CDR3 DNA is TGCGCCAGCAGCCAAGTACTAGCGAGGGGGGCCAACGTCCTGACTTTC.

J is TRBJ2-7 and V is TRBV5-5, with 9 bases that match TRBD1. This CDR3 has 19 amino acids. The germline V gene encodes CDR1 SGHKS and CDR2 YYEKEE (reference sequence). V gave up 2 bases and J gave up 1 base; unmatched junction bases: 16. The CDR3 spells CASSLRSPGQGTRSYEQYF. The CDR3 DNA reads TGTGCCAGCAGCTTACGATCTCCGGGACAGGGTACTAGGTCCTACGAGCAGTACTTC.

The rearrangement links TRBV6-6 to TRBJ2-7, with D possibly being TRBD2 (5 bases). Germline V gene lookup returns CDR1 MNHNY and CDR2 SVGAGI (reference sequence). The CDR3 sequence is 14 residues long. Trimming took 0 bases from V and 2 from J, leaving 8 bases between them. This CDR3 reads CASSYSDGAYEQYF. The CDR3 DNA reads TGTGCCAGCAGTTACTCAGACGGGGCCTACGAGCAGTACTTC.

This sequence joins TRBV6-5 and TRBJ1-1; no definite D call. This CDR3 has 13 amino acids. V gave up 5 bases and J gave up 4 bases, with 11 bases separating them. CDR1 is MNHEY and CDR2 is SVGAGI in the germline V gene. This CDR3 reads CASSTEVSTEAFF. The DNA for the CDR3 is TGTGCCAGCAGTACGGAGGTTAGCACTGAAGCTTTCTTT.

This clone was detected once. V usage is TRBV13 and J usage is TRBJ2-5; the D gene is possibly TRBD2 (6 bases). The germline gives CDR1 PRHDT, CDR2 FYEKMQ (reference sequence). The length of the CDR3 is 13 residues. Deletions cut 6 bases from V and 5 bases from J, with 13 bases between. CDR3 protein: CASSPIAAETQYF. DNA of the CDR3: TGTGCCAGCAGTCCGATAGCGGCGGAGACCCAGTACTTC.

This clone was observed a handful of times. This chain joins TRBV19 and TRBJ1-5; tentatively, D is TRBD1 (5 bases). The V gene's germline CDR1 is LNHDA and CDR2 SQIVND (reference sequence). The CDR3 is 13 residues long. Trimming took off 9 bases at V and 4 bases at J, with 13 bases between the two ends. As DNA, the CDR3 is TGTGCCAGCAGCGGGACTGATAATCAGCCCCAGCATTTT. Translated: CASSGTDNQPQHF.

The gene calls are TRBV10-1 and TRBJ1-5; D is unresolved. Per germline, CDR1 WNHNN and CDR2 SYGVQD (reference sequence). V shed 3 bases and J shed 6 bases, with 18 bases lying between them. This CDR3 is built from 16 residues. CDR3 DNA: TGCGCCAGCAGTGACCGGCAGACCGCGGGTTGTCAGCCCCAGCATTTT. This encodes CASSDRQTAGCQPQHF.